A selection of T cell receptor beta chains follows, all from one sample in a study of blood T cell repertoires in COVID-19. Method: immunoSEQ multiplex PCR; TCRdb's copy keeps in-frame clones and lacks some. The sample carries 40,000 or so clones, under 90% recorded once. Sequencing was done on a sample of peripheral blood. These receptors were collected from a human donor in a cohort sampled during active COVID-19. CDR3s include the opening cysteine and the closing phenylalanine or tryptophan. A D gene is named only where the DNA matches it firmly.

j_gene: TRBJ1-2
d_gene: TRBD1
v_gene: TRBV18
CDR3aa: CASSPPGQGPLNYGYTF

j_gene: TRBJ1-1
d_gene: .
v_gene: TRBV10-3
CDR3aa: CAISESMIGTFTEAFF

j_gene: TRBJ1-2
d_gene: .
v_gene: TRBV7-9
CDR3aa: CASTLGAYGYTF

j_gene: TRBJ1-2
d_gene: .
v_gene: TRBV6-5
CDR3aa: CASKPGGRYGYTF

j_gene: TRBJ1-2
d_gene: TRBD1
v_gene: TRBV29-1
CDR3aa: CSVRTGYYGYTF

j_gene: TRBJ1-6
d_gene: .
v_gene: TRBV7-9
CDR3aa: CASSLALARSLRDNSPLHF

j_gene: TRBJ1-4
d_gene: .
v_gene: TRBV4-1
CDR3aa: CASSRASSRRDEKLFF

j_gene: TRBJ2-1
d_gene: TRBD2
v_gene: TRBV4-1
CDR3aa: CASSQGRGLVLYNEQFF

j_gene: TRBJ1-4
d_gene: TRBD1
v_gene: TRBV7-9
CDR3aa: CASSPGQSWGNEKLFF

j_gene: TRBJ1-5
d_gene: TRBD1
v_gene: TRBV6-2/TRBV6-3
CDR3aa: CASSWEQGFQPQHF

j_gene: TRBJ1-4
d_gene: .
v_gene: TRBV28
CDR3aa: CASSSSTNEKLFF

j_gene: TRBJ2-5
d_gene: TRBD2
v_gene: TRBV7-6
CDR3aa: CASSLVDLAGGTQYF

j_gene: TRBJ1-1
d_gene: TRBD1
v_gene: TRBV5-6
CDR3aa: CASRHRDSWAAFF

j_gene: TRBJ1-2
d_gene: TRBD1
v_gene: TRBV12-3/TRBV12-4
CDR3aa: CASSDRGYYGYTF

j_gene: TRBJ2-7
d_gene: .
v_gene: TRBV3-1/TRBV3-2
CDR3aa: CASSATAQGSYEQYF

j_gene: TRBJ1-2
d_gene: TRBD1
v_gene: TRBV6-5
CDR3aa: CASSYSRDSYGYTF

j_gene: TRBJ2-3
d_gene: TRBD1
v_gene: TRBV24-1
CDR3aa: CATAVSTGVSHRADTQYF

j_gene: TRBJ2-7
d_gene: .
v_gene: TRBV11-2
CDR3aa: CASSLARGGARSSYEQYF

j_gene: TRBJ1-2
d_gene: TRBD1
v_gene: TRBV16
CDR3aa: CASSPRQGDNYGYTF

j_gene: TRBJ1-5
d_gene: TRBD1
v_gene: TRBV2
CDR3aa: CASSRTGTNQPQHF

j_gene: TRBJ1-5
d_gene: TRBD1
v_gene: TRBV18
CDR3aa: CASSPGQSGQGGNQPQHF

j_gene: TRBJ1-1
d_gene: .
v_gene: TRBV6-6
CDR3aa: CASSLIATEAFF

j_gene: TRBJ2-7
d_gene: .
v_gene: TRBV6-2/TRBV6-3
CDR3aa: CASSYDATASYEQYF

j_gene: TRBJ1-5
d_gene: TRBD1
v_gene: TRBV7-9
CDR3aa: CASSPGDRGRQPQHF

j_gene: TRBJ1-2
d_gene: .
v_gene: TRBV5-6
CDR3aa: CASSQARGGYTF

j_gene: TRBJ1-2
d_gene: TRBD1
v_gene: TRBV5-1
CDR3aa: CASSLARGPGYTF

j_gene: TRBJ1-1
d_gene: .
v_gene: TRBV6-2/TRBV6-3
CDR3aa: CASSPHGPVQNTEAFF

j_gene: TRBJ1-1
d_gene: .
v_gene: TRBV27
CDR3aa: CASSTYRDTEAFF

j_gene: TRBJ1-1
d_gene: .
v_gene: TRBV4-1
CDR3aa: CASSQDAQNTEAFF

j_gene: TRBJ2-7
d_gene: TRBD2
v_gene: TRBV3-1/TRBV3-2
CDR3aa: CASSQAGGDYEQYF

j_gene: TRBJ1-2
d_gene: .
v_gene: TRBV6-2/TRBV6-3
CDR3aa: CASSDRPYGYTF